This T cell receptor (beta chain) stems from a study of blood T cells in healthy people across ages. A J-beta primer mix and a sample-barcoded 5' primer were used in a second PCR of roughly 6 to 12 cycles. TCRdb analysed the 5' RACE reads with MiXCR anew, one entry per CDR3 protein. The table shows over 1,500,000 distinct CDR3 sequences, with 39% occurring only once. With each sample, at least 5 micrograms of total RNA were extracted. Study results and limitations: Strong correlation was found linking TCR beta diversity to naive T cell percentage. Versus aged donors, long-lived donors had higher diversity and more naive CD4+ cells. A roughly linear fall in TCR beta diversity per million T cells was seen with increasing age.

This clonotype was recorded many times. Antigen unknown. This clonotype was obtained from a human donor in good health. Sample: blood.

CDR3 in DNA: TGTGCCAGCAGTCAAGTAGCGGGGTACACAGATACGCAGTATTTT. This codes for CASSQVAGYTDTQYF. V is TRBV7-2 and J is TRBJ2-3, with TRBD2 matching 8 bases. The germline V gene has CDR1 SGHTA and CDR2 FQGNSA. The CDR3 totals 15 residues. V lost 6 bases to trimming and J lost 2 bases; unmatched junction nucleotides: 7.